This T cell receptor beta chain originates from a study of a mutant IDH1 vaccine in newly diagnosed glioma. Study information: Vaccine dosing followed radiotherapy by 4-6 weeks, or accompanied temozolomide cycles. Every participant had undergone radiotherapy, temozolomide, or both before, and most underwent both. Visit V13 took place at week 47, and visit V12 happened at week 35. Study outcomes and limitations: Immune responses arising from the vaccine appeared in about 92% of patients.

Only one count was recorded for this clone. Its antigen is still unknown. This sample's time point: week 47, end of study. The vaccine gave 300 ug of a 20-mer mutant IDH1 peptide subcutaneously per dose. Profiling relied on immunoSEQ multiplex PCR, and the TCRdb table lists in-frame clones only, not all of them. The table lists approximately 58,000 clones, roughly four fifths of them singletons. The trim removed 4 bases at V and 6 bases at J, leaving 10 bases unmatched. Germline values: CDR1 SGHRS, CDR2 YFSETQ. CDR3 length: 14 amino acids. The sequence was obtained from a man younger than 45 with glioma. The sequencing used PBMCs, collected from a glioma patient whose treatment included an IDH1 peptide vaccine. The rearrangement joins TRBV5-1 to TRBJ2-7, with 7 bases identical to TRBD2. The CDR3 bases are TGCGCCAGCAGCCACGGGATATCGGGAGGCGAGCAGTACTTC. The encoded protein is CASSHGISGGEQYF.